This TCR beta chain was found in a study of vaccination effects on CD4 cells after COVID-19. Overall study results and limits: Long after vaccination, the clones induced by infection and by vaccine shrank markedly in size.

Points on this clone: Its antigen is still unknown.

Pools of viral peptides were used by the ViraFEST assay to expand antigen-specific CD4+ T cells ahead of sequencing. The authors isolated CD4+ T cells after around nine days of culture. The study found no prior SARS-CoV-2 infection in the vaccine recipients, who tested negative for nucleocapsid antibodies. Data came from immunoSEQ multiplex PCR; TCRdb stores just in-frame clones and leaves some out. The table includes roughly 25,000 clones, around 71% detected once. The CDR3 is 14 residues long. From germline, CDR1 is SNHLY and CDR2 FYNNEI. V dropped 5 bases and J dropped 5; count of bases not matched to a gene: 0.

This rearrangement joins TRBV2 to TRBJ2-2, with 12 positions matching TRBD2. This TCR was sampled from a human donor who received a COVID-19 vaccine. The material sequenced was CD4+ T cells from PBMCs cultured with HCoV-OC43 spike peptides, taken before COVID-19 vaccination. Subset noted: HCoV-OC43 spike overlapping peptide pool stimulation. The CDR3 is CASSTSGGTGELFF. Written as DNA, the CDR3 is TGTGCCAGCAGTACTAGCGGGGGGACCGGGGAGCTGTTTTTT.